These T cell receptor beta chains were read from a single sample in a study of naive and memory T cell subsets. Each CDR3 protein is one row after TCRdb ran MiXCR on the UMI-ligation and nested PCR reads. This table holds approximately 31,000 distinct CDR3 sequences, around 18% found once. Input material: effector memory CD4+ T cells from blood. The receptor source for this set is a human donor in good health. CDR3s include the opening cysteine and the closing phenylalanine or tryptophan.

v_call,cdr3_aa
TRBV5-1,CASKADEGNQPQHF
TRBV5-4,CASSRWGRSNEQFF
TRBV6-1,CASSPGPYNSPLHF
TRBV12-3/TRBV12-4,CASYGQGQETQYF
TRBV6-6,CASSYGTAPYNEQFF
TRBV14,CASSAQDGPNTEAFF
TRBV2,CANNGHMNTEAFF
TRBV28,CASTFFGTGANVLTF
TRBV6-1,CASSAGGAAETQYF
TRBV29-1,CSVEDQQVAYYGYTF
TRBV28,CASSPIAGYNEQFF
TRBV6-6,CATGQGTMNGYTF
TRBV30,CAWSVRGPKDSPLHF
TRBV10-3,CAIRSGQGNQPQHF